The T cell receptor (beta chain) under discussion was sequenced for a study of naive and memory T cell subsets. Sample treatment: skin biopsy from PPD injection site in Mantoux-positive individual. The library had UMIs added by 3' ligation of an oligonucleotide to TCR cDNA. Biopsied sites were PPD injections in people with a positive Mantoux test. Four PCR rounds used nested alpha and beta constant region primers plus the SP2 primer. For blood and skin samples, reverse transcription used TCR alpha and beta constant primers. TCRdb fed the UMI-ligation and nested PCR reads into MiXCR, producing one record per CDR3 protein. Of under 35,000 distinct CDR3 sequences listed, less than 8.5% are singletons. Study observations and caveats: TCR transcript changes with activation or differentiation may affect this RNA method. Reportedly, tuberculin skin test sites gave far more TCRs than other biopsies.

This clonotype appeared many times. The target antigen is unknown. It may be a read error: a sequence one base away is much more abundant. V shed 5 bases and J shed 2 bases, with 11 bases lying between them. There are 14 residues in the CDR3. V and J are TRBV12-3 or TRBV12-4 and TRBJ2-3; D may be TRBD1 or TRBD2 (6 bases each). Sequences were derived from skin, sampled from a tuberculin skin test site. The TCR originated in an adult in good health. DNA of the CDR3: TGTGCCAGCAGTATCGGGGGCCCCACAGATACGCAGTATTTT. As protein: CASSIGGPTDTQYF.